This T cell receptor beta chain was documented in a study of molecular identifiers for immune sequencing clone quantification. Findings and caveats of the study: Whereas naive cells kept under 1% of molecules in clones above 20 RNA copies, such clones held over 99% in effectors.

Making the bulk TCR libraries relied on previously described methods and listed TCR primers. MiXCR was run by TCRdb on the PCR reads, yielding one entry per CDR3 protein. Here the sample spans about 65,000 distinct CDR3 sequences, 18% being singletons. This clonotype was detected once. Its antigen is not identified. A read error may be the cause here, since a much bigger clone is one base away. Between about 18,000 and 1,000,000 sorted cells, with 10%, 30% or 50% RNA, yielded naive CD8 libraries. The authors gated naive CD8 T cells as CD8+CD4-CCR7+CD45RA+ for sorting. This CDR3 spans 13 amino acids. Germline loops: CDR1 SGHRS, CDR2 YFSETQ. V shed 4 bases and J shed 6 bases, with 13 bases lying between them.

The sequence derives from a human donor in good health. Some libraries in this study had Jurkat cell RNA spiked in. The chain combines TRBV5-1 with TRBJ1-1; TRBD1 is a possible D gene (5 bases). Input material: naive CD8+ T cells from blood, with Jurkat cell RNA spiked in. As to subset: FACS-sorted CD8+CD4-CCR7+CD45RA+ naive T cells. DNA for the CDR3: TGCGCCAGCAGCGCCGCAGGGAGAGCTGAAGCTTTCTTT. Protein: CASSAAGRAEAFF.